Sequencing of this T cell receptor (beta chain) was carried out in a study of blood T cell repertoires in COVID-19. CDR3 size: 15 residues. From germline, CDR1 is LNHDA and CDR2 SQIVND (reference sequence). V lost 6 bases and J lost 3; bases outside the gene matches: 8. Sequencing was performed with immunoSEQ multiplex PCR; in TCRdb, only in-frame clones are kept and a portion is missing. The table includes 93,000 or so clones, 88% detected once. The V call is TRBV19, the J call TRBJ2-3, with 8 bases aligning to TRBD2. Material: peripheral blood. The sequence was collected from a human donor in a cohort sampled during active COVID-19. CDR3 sequence reads: CASRPSGGTTDTQYF. CDR3 DNA sequence: TGTGCCAGTAGGCCGAGCGGGGGTACGACAGATACGCAGTATTTT.